The source of this T cell receptor (beta chain) is a study of technical replicates of blood from a handful of donors. The CDR3 contains 14 residues. Trimming cost V 11 bases and J 3 bases; bases outside gene matches: 11. Germline CDR1 is KGHSH and CDR2 is LQKENI. Profiling relied on immunoSEQ multiplex PCR, and the TCRdb table lists in-frame clones only, not all of them. The sample has 75,000 to 95,000 clones; just under 95% are singletons. The sequence came from a human donor in good health. What was sequenced was T cells isolated from PBMCs. The rearrangement uses TRBV18 and TRBJ2-5, with 8 nucleotides matching TRBD2. The CDR3 sequence: CASLQGTSKETQYF. CDR3 DNA sequence: TGTGCCTCACTCCAAGGGACTAGTAAAGAGACCCAGTACTTC.